The entry below gives a single TCR beta chain sequence along with its context. This sample stems from a study of blood T cell repertoires in COVID-19. Germline V CDR1 and CDR2: LNHDA, SQIVND (reference sequence). The CDR3 totals 18 residues. With 1 base clipped from V and 5 bases from J, the junction kept 17 bases outside the gene matches. The protocol was immunoSEQ multiplex PCR, while the TCRdb copy is restricted to in-frame clones and leaves out a portion. The sample records around 470,000 clones, about 90% being singletons. The receptor comes from a man younger than 35 who had recovered from COVID-19. V gene TRBV19 combines with J gene TRBJ2-7, with TRBD1 matching 7 bases. Sequenced material: PBMCs or T cells enriched from blood (not recorded which). CDR3 in DNA: TGTGCCAGTAGTATAGTCCCCTTTTTCGGGCAGGGGGAAAACGAGCAGTACTTC. It encodes CASSIVPFFGQGENEQYF.